Listed below are T cell receptor beta chains from one sample, sequenced in a study of control samples from healthy donors and cancer patients. Method: immunoSEQ multiplex PCR; TCRdb's copy keeps in-frame clones and lacks some. The sample carries about 120,000 clones, approximately 87% recorded once. Sequencing used blood. The receptor set was obtained from a man under 40 in good health. The CDR3 runs from the conserved cysteine through the conserved F or W. A D gene is named only where the DNA matches it firmly. Expanded clones are given a class, and other clones once, few, many or no size at all.

j_gene,v_gene,abundance,d_gene,CDR3aa,CDR3nt
TRBJ1-1,TRBV5-1,NA,NA,CASSYLRGNTEAFF,TGCGCCAGCAGCTACCTACGGGGGAACACTGAAGCTTTCTTT
TRBJ2-1,TRBV6-6,NA,TRBD1,CASSFLQGTYNEQFF,TGTGCCAGCAGTTTCCTACAGGGGACCTACAATGAGCAGTTCTTC
TRBJ1-1,TRBV29-1,NA,NA,CSAKGDTEAFF,TGCAGCGCTAAAGGGGATACTGAAGCTTTCTTT
TRBJ2-7,TRBV4-2,NA,NA,CASSQGNTYYEQYF,TGTGCCAGCAGCCAAGGGAATACCTACTACGAGCAGTACTTC
TRBJ1-4,TRBV7-2,few,NA,CASSFQGTTNEKLFF,TGTGCCAGCAGCTTCCAGGGTACAACTAATGAAAAACTGTTTTTT
TRBJ1-1,TRBV14,NA,NA,CASSQDHGLAFF,TGTGCCAGCAGCCAAGATCACGGTTTGGCTTTCTTT
TRBJ2-2,TRBV7-3,once,TRBD1,CASSLTGQGARTGELFF,TGTGCCAGCAGCTTAACGGGACAGGGGGCTCGAACCGGGGAGCTGTTTTTT
TRBJ1-1,TRBV30,many,TRBD1,CAWSTLDRVVNTEAFF,TGTGCCTGGAGTACCCTTGACAGGGTGGTGAACACTGAAGCTTTCTTT
TRBJ1-2,TRBV4-1,few,TRBD1,CASSQTGTGGNYGYTF,TGCGCCAGCAGCCAAACCGGGACAGGGGGCAACTATGGCTACACCTTC
TRBJ2-1,TRBV11-2,NA,TRBD1,CASTRDRGPEQFF,TGTGCCAGCACCCGGGACAGGGGGCCTGAGCAGTTCTTC
TRBJ2-5,TRBV5-1,NA,TRBD2,CASSLGRGSGGMQETQYF,TGCGCCAGCAGCTTGGGACGGGGCAGCGGGGGAATGCAAGAGACCCAGTACTTC
TRBJ1-6,TRBV20-1,NA,NA,CSASGTGIRGSPLHF,TGCAGTGCGAGTGGAACAGGGATTCGCGGTTCACCCCTCCACTTT
TRBJ2-3,TRBV19,NA,TRBD2,CASRPSGGGTDTQYF,TGTGCCAGTAGACCTAGCGGGGGGGGAACAGATACGCAGTATTTT
TRBJ1-5,TRBV2,NA,NA,CASSERLRAGSGQPQHF,TGTGCCAGCAGTGAAAGGTTAAGGGCAGGGAGCGGTCAGCCCCAGCATTTT
TRBJ1-1,TRBV6-5,NA,NA,CASSSRANTEAFF,TGTGCCAGCAGTTCCAGGGCGAACACTGAAGCTTTCTTT
TRBJ1-4,TRBV30,NA,TRBD1,CAWSELTGPNEKLFF,TGTGCCTGGAGTGAGCTGACAGGGCCTAATGAAAAACTGTTTTTT
TRBJ2-3,TRBV12-3/TRBV12-4,few,NA,CASSWDTDTQYF,TGTGCCAGCAGTTGGGACACAGATACGCAGTATTTT
TRBJ2-1,TRBV18,NA,NA,CASSPPGRVEQFF,TGTGCCAGCTCACCACCGGGCCGGGTTGAGCAGTTCTTC
TRBJ1-1,TRBV12-3/TRBV12-4,NA,NA,CASRQVSGTEAFF,TGTGCCAGCAGACAGGTATCGGGCACTGAAGCTTTCTTT
TRBJ2-3,TRBV3-1/TRBV3-2,NA,TRBD2,CASSQEERGPQYF,TGTGCCAGCAGCCAAGAAGAGCGGGGCCCGCAGTATTTT
TRBJ2-1,TRBV29-1,NA,NA,CSVGTGFENEQFF,TGCAGCGTTGGTACCGGATTCGAGAATGAGCAGTTCTTC
TRBJ1-3,TRBV2,NA,TRBD1,CASSDPLTGVGNTIYF,TGTGCCAGCAGTGACCCACTTACAGGGGTTGGAAACACCATATATTTT
TRBJ1-1,TRBV6-5,NA,NA,CASSYSGQGNTEAFF,TGTGCCAGCAGTTACTCAGGGCAGGGAAACACTGAAGCTTTCTTT
TRBJ1-2,TRBV4-1,NA,TRBD1,CASSQVQGDGYTF,TGCGCCAGCAGCCAAGTACAGGGGGATGGCTACACCTTC
TRBJ1-2,TRBV2,NA,NA,CASSQITGPGYTF,TGTGCCAGCAGTCAGATAACAGGCCCTGGCTACACCTTC
TRBJ2-5,TRBV10-3,NA,NA,CAISGYRSAETQYF,TGTGCCATCAGTGGCTACAGGAGCGCGGAGACCCAGTACTTC
TRBJ1-5,TRBV24-1,NA,TRBD1,CATSDSTGGDSNQPQHF,TGTGCCACCAGTGATTCTACAGGGGGCGACAGCAATCAGCCCCAGCATTTT
TRBJ2-2,TRBV2,NA,NA,CASSQSSGGELFF,TGTGCCAGCAGTCAGTCTAGTGGCGGGGAGCTGTTTTTT
TRBJ1-2,TRBV6-1,NA,NA,CASSELRGAGRGGYTF,TGTGCCAGCAGTGAATTACGAGGTGCAGGGAGGGGCGGCTACACCTTC
TRBJ1-5,TRBV7-8,NA,NA,CASSLVQHQRVTQPQHF,TGTGCCAGCAGCTTAGTCCAACATCAGAGGGTAACTCAGCCCCAGCATTTT
TRBJ2-7,TRBV6-6,NA,NA,CASRGLLVGGTYEQYF,TGTGCCAGCAGGGGGCTTTTGGTCGGAGGAACCTACGAGCAGTACTTC
TRBJ1-2,TRBV5-4,NA,TRBD1,CASSSTGGGDGYTF,TGTGCCAGCAGCTCAACAGGGGGGGGTGATGGCTACACCTTC
TRBJ1-5,TRBV29-1,few,NA,CSARDSNQPQHF,TGCAGCGCCCGGGATAGCAATCAGCCCCAGCATTTT
TRBJ1-2,TRBV18,once,NA,CASSPPAWSYGYAF,TGTGCCAGCTCACCACCAGCATGGAGCTATGGCTACGCCTTC
TRBJ2-3,TRBV2,few,NA,CASSVGSPTDTQYF,TGTGCCAGCAGTGTGGGCAGCCCTACAGATACGCAGTATTTT
TRBJ1-3,TRBV5-6,NA,NA,CASSLVPGSLSGNTIYF,TGTGCCAGCAGCTTGGTTCCAGGATCTCTCTCTGGAAACACCATATATTTT
TRBJ1-2,TRBV2,NA,NA,CASRRWDGGYGYTF,TGTGCCAGCAGGCGATGGGACGGAGGCTATGGCTACACCTTC
TRBJ1-6,TRBV27,NA,NA,CASSFAGDSPLHF,TGTGCCAGCAGTTTCGCAGGGGACTCACCCCTCCACTTT
TRBJ2-6,TRBV2,NA,NA,CASSESREPGANVLTF,TGTGCCAGCAGTGAATCCCGGGAACCAGGGGCCAACGTCCTGACTTTC
TRBJ2-3,TRBV7-9,NA,TRBD1,CASRVRQGFTDTQYF,TGTGCCAGCAGGGTTCGACAGGGGTTCACAGATACGCAGTATTTT
TRBJ2-1,TRBV10-2,NA,TRBD2,CASSLTSGNEQFF,TGCGCCAGCAGTCTGACTAGCGGCAATGAGCAGTTCTTC
TRBJ1-2,TRBV5-6,NA,NA,CASSLAPGTPHYGYTF,TGTGCCAGCAGCTTGGCCCCTGGGACACCCCACTATGGCTACACCTTC
TRBJ2-1,TRBV7-2,NA,NA,CASSLRSSYNEQFF,TGTGCCAGCAGCTTAAGAAGCTCCTACAATGAGCAGTTCTTC
TRBJ2-2,TRBV4-1,NA,NA,CASSQVQGYTGELFF,TGCGCCAGCAGCCAAGTTCAGGGCTACACCGGGGAGCTGTTTTTT
TRBJ1-1,TRBV30,NA,NA,CAWMRESRRTEAFF,TGTGCCTGGATGAGAGAGAGCAGGAGGACTGAAGCTTTCTTT
TRBJ2-1,TRBV10-3,once,NA,CAISEQRDPAAGQFF,TGTGCCATCAGTGAGCAAAGGGACCCCGCGGCGGGGCAGTTCTTC
TRBJ1-5,TRBV28,NA,NA,CASILESNQPQHF,TGTGCCAGCATCTTGGAAAGCAATCAGCCCCAGCATTTT
TRBJ2-5,TRBV19,NA,NA,CASSIRQGQETQYF,TGTGCCAGTAGTATAAGGCAGGGGCAAGAGACCCAGTACTTC
TRBJ1-2,TRBV4-1,NA,TRBD1,CPPSHGRGGQGEGYTF,TGCCCCCCCAGCCACGGGCGGGGGGGACAGGGTGAAGGCTACACCTTC
TRBJ1-5,TRBV6-5,few,NA,CASSPGWDQPQHF,TGTGCCAGCAGTCCAGGGTGGGATCAGCCCCAGCATTTT
TRBJ1-2,TRBV24-1,NA,NA,CATSDEQYYGYTF,TGTGCCACCAGTGATGAACAGTACTATGGCTACACCTTC
TRBJ2-1,TRBV3-1/TRBV3-2,NA,NA,CASSWTPKDEQFF,TGTGCCAGCAGCTGGACTCCTAAGGATGAGCAGTTCTTC
TRBJ1-6,TRBV10-2,once,TRBD1,CASAAGQGTSSPLHF,TGCGCCTCGGCGGCAGGACAGGGGACGAGTTCACCCCTCCACTTT
TRBJ1-2,TRBV30,once,NA,CAWVEGYGYTF,TGTGCCTGGGTTGAGGGGTATGGCTACACCTTC
TRBJ1-4,TRBV4-1,NA,TRBD1,CASSKPGQGARESEKLFF,TGCGCCAGCAGCAAACCGGGACAGGGGGCGCGGGAGTCTGAAAAACTGTTTTTT